Each of the 30 T cell receptor beta chains below was sequenced from the same sample in a study of cytomegalovirus exposure and HLA in healthy donors. TCRdb keeps only in-frame clones here, not all; method: immunoSEQ multiplex PCR. The data show about 240,000 clones, about 86% seen once. Sequenced input: PBMCs. These receptors were collected from a woman younger than 45 in good health and CMV-seropositive.

J is TRBJ2-7 and V is TRBV28, with D possibly matching TRBD2 (7 bases). Per germline, CDR1 MDHEN and CDR2 SYDVKM. V was clipped by 2 bases and J by 2 bases, with 10 bases between them. The CDR3 spans 14 residues. In nucleotides, the CDR3 is TGTGCCAGCAGTTTAGAGGGGGGGCCCTACGAGCAGTACTTC. Translated: CASSLEGGPYEQYF.

CDR3 coding DNA: TGTGCCAGCAGCTTAGGGGGACAGGGGGCAGGAGAGACCCAGTACTTC. This translates into CASSLGGQGAGETQYF. The chain links TRBV11-3 to TRBJ2-5, with TRBD1 identical over 12 bases. The V gene's germline CDR1 is SGHNT and CDR2 YENEEA. J lost 4 bases, V lost 1 base, and 4 bases had no gene match. The length of the CDR3 is 16 residues.

The chain links TRBV29-1 to TRBJ1-2, with 8 bases matching TRBD1. This CDR3 is built from 13 residues. After removal of 7 bases from V and 8 bases from J, the junction contained 12 bases not matched to a gene. CDR1 SQVTM and CDR2 ANQGSEA come from the germline V gene. The CDR3 loop is CSATRQGARGYTF. The CDR3 nucleotides are TGCAGCGCAACCCGGCAGGGGGCGCGGGGCTACACCTTC. The full variable domain, with the rest looked up from reference TRBV29-1 and TRBJ1-2, is SAVISQKPSRDICQRGTSLTIQCQVDSQVTMMFWYRQQPGQSLTLIATANQGSEATYESGFVIDKFPISRPNLTFSTLTVSNMSPEDSSIYLCSATRQGARGYTFGSGTRLTVV.

This clone has just one count. The chain links TRBV5-4 to TRBJ2-1, with 11 bases matching TRBD1. Germline V gene lookup returns CDR1 SGHNT and CDR2 YYREEE (reference sequence). Trimming took 3 bases from V and 4 from J; bases not matched to a gene: 3. CDR3 length equals 15 residues. CDR3 sequence reads: CASSSGTGGYNEQFF. The CDR3 DNA reads TGTGCCAGCAGCTCCGGGACAGGGGGGTACAATGAGCAGTTCTTC.

The chain combines TRBV7-8 with TRBJ2-7; 8 positions agree with TRBD2. The junction had 10 bases not matched to a gene; V was cut back by 1 base and J by 2 bases. This CDR3 has 17 residues. Germline lookup yields CDR1 SGHVS and CDR2 FQNEAQ. This chain's CDR3 is CASSLDTSGDPTYEQYF. In DNA form, the CDR3 reads TGTGCCAGCAGCTTAGATACTAGCGGAGACCCTACCTACGAGCAGTACTTC.

The chain joins TRBV27 to TRBJ1-2; 9 nucleotides line up with TRBD1. The ends lost 1 base at V and 6 bases at J; junction bases unmatched: 9. This CDR3 has 16 amino acids. CDR1 and CDR2 (germline): MNHEY, SMNVEV (reference sequence). This CDR3 is CASSLFGRQGVDGYTF. The CDR3 DNA sequence: TGTGCCAGCAGTTTATTCGGTCGACAGGGGGTGGATGGCTACACCTTC.

The chain employs TRBV15 and TRBJ2-1; possible D gene TRBD1, 5 bases. V was trimmed by 3 bases and J by 7 bases, leaving 10 bases between them. From germline, CDR1 is LNHNV and CDR2 YYDKDF (reference sequence). The CDR3 extends over 13 amino acids. The CDR3 DNA sequence: TGTGCCACCAGCAGCTCTCCAGGGAATGAGCAGTTCTTC. It encodes CATSSSPGNEQFF.

Written as DNA, the CDR3 is TGTGCCAGCAGTCCCTACAGGGCGTCGGTTTCCACAGATACGCAGTATTTT. Its translation: CASSPYRASVSTDTQYF. The chain recombines TRBV28 with TRBJ2-3; a possible D gene is TRBD1 (6 bases). The V end was cut by 5 bases, the J end by 2 bases, with 20 bases between. CDR3 length equals 17 residues. CDR1 and CDR2 (germline): MDHEN, SYDVKM.

This clone was counted once. This chain connects TRBV10-3 to TRBJ1-2; no clear D gene. Trimming took 0 bases from V and 3 from J, leaving 5 bases between them. From germline, CDR1 is ENHRY and CDR2 SYGVKD. The CDR3 totals 13 residues. CDR3 loop: CAISESAYYGYTF. The DNA for the CDR3 is TGTGCCATCAGTGAGTCAGCGTACTATGGCTACACCTTC.

This clone has just a few counts. The chain links TRBV5-1 to TRBJ2-2, with a tentative D call TRBD2 (7 bases). Between the trimmed V and J ends, which lost 1 base and 6 bases, there was a span of 13 bases. The CDR3 loop spans 15 amino acids. In germline, CDR1 is SGHRS, CDR2 YFSETQ. The DNA of the CDR3 is TGCGCCAGCAGCTTGTCGGGGGGCCGGCCCGGGGAGCTGTTTTTT. Amino acid sequence: CASSLSGGRPGELFF.

The J gene is TRBJ2-7, the V gene TRBV27, with 7 bases that match TRBD2. This CDR3 is built from 15 residues. The germline V gene has CDR1 MNHEY and CDR2 SMNVEV (reference sequence). V was pared by 4 bases and J by 0 bases, with 6 bases of the junction left unmatched. The CDR3 protein is CASSSYRDYSYEQYF. CDR3 DNA sequence: TGTGCCAGCAGTTCCTACCGGGACTACTCCTACGAGCAGTACTTC.

The rearrangement joins TRBV27 to TRBJ1-1; D may be TRBD1 (5 bases). From germline, CDR1 is MNHEY and CDR2 SMNVEV (reference sequence). V shed 8 bases and J shed 5 bases, with 21 bases lying between them. The CDR3 consists of 15 residues. The CDR3 here is CASSNRGGGGTEAFF. The DNA for the CDR3 is TGTGCCAGCTCAAATCGGGGGGGAGGAGGAACTGAAGCTTTCTTT.

Only one count was recorded for this clone. The chain employs TRBV18 and TRBJ2-2, with 8 bases lining up with TRBD2. The V gene's germline CDR1 is KGHSH and CDR2 LQKENI. Unmatched junction bases numbered 7, after V lost 0 bases and J lost 4 bases. The length of the CDR3 is 17 residues. CDR3 sequence: CASSPPQTTSGTGELFF. CDR3 DNA sequence: TGTGCCAGCTCACCACCTCAAACTACTAGCGGCACCGGGGAGCTGTTTTTT.

The rearrangement links TRBV9 to TRBJ1-3; D is perhaps TRBD1 (5 bases). This CDR3 region has 15 residues. Trimming stripped 1 base from V and 0 bases from J, with 8 bases between. Germline V CDR1 and CDR2: SGDLS, YYNGEE. This chain's CDR3 is CASSVQGGSGNTIYF. In nucleotides, the CDR3 is TGTGCCAGCAGCGTACAGGGTGGCTCTGGAAACACCATATATTTT.

The J gene is TRBJ2-6, the V gene TRBV19; 8 bases align to TRBD1. This CDR3 comprises 18 residues. V lost 1 base to trimming and J lost 4 bases; unmatched junction nucleotides: 9. The germline V gene encodes CDR1 LNHDA and CDR2 SQIVND (reference sequence). CDR3 coding DNA: TGTGCCAGTAGTATAGGGGGGCAGGGGGCTACCGGGGCCAACGTCCTGACTTTC. Its protein product is CASSIGGQGATGANVLTF. Full variable domain (outside the CDR3, taken from reference TRBV19 and TRBJ2-6): DGGITQSPKYLFRKEGQNVTLSCEQNLNHDAMYWYRQDPGQGLRLIYYSQIVNDFQKGDIAEGYSVSREKKESFPLTVTSAQKNPTAFYLCASSIGGQGATGANVLTFGAGSRLTVL.

The V and J genes are TRBV7-9 and TRBJ1-2, with TRBD1 as a possible D gene (6 bases). Trimming removed 5 bases at V and 3 bases at J, with 16 bases between. Germline V gene sequence: CDR1 SEHNR, CDR2 FQNEAQ (reference sequence). This CDR3 is built from 15 residues. The CDR3 region is CASSRSSQGYYGYTF. The CDR3 DNA sequence: TGTGCCAGCAGCCGCTCGTCCCAGGGGTACTATGGCTACACCTTC.

This sequence joins TRBV25-1 and TRBJ2-4, with TRBD1 identical over 9 bases. Germline V gives CDR1 MGHDK, CDR2 SYGVNS. Trimming took 2 bases from V and 1 from J; bases not matched to a gene: 9. The CDR3 loop spans 18 amino acids. Written as DNA, the CDR3 is TGTGCCAGCAGTGAAACCCTCTGGACAGGGGTCGCCAAAAACATTCAGTACTTC. Protein sequence: CASSETLWTGVAKNIQYF.

This chain links TRBV5-1 with TRBJ2-5; a weak D match, TRBD2 (5 bases). V was trimmed by 0 bases and J by 9 bases, leaving 9 bases between them. Germline V lookup: CDR1 SGHRS, CDR2 YFSETQ. The CDR3 is 12 amino acids. The CDR3 region is CASSLGSGAQYF. The CDR3 bases are TGCGCCAGCAGCTTGGGATCCGGGGCCCAGTACTTC.

The V gene is TRBV18, the J gene TRBJ2-7; no clear D. The length of the CDR3 is 17 residues. CDR1 KGHSH and CDR2 LQKENI come from the germline V gene. V shed 1 base and J shed 1 base, with 17 bases lying between them. CDR3 amino acids: CASSPLPGSPTSYEQYF. The CDR3 nucleotides read TGTGCCAGCTCACCACTCCCCGGGTCCCCGACTTCCTACGAGCAGTACTTC. The complete variable domain, with remaining parts taken from reference TRBV18 and TRBJ2-7, reads NAGVMQNPRHLVRRRGQEARLRCSPMKGHSHVYWYRQLPEEGLKFMVYLQKENIIDESGMPKERFSAEFPKEGPSILRIQQVVRGDSAAYFCASSPLPGSPTSYEQYFGPGTRLTVT.

This clone was counted a single time. V usage is TRBV11-3 and J usage is TRBJ2-1; D is possibly TRBD2 (6 bases). From germline, CDR1 is SGHNT and CDR2 YENEEA. Trimming removed 2 bases from V and 4 bases from J, with 15 bases in between. The CDR3 is made up of 16 amino acids. Here the CDR3 DNA reads TGTGCCAGCAGCTTAATATATTCTGGGACTTACAATGAGCAGTTCTTC. Encoded protein: CASSLIYSGTYNEQFF.

V and J are TRBV7-8 and TRBJ1-2; D is ambiguous. CDR3 length equals 15 residues. Trimming took 1 base from V and 2 from J, leaving 11 bases between them. Germline V gene data show CDR1 as SGHVS and CDR2 as FQNEAQ. The CDR3 protein is CASSLVAGTNYGYTF. Here the CDR3 DNA reads TGTGCCAGCAGCTTAGTCGCGGGCACCAACTATGGCTACACCTTC. Based on the CDR3 plus reference TRBV7-8 and TRBJ1-2, the full variable domain is GAGVSQSPRYKVAKRGQDVALRCDPISGHVSLFWYQQALGQGPEFLTYFQNEAQLDKSGLPSDRFFAERPEGSVSTLKIQRTQQEDSAVYLCASSLVAGTNYGYTFGSGTRLTVV.

The genes are TRBV4-1 and TRBJ1-5; D gene unclear. CDR1 is MGHRA and CDR2 is YSYEKL in the germline V gene. The CDR3 totals 16 residues. Trimming stripped 1 base from V and 0 bases from J, with 10 bases between. The CDR3 DNA reads TGCGCCAGCAGCCAAGCGACATCTTATAGCAATCAGCCCCAGCATTTT. Translating it yields CASSQATSYSNQPQHF.

The chain joins TRBV19 to TRBJ2-7; 9 positions agree with TRBD2. The trim removed 3 bases at V and 4 bases at J, leaving 7 bases unmatched. This CDR3 has 15 residues. The germline CDR1 and CDR2 sequences are LNHDA and SQIVND (reference sequence). The CDR3 reads CASSMTSGWLYEQYF. The DNA of the CDR3 is TGTGCCAGTAGTATGACTAGCGGTTGGTTATACGAGCAGTACTTC.

Turning to this clone: One junction end disagrees with the germline gene, perhaps due to a read error. V and J are TRBV6-5 and TRBJ2-7; no clear D gene. Germline V gives CDR1 MNHEY, CDR2 SVGAGI. The length of the CDR3 is 13 residues. CDR3 nucleotide sequence: TGTGCCAGCACCAACCCTATTCCCAACGAACAGTACTTC. Translating gives CASTNPIPNEQYF.

For this clone: This sample includes further DNA sequences coding for the same CDR3. J is TRBJ1-1 and V is TRBV5-1; 7 bases line up with TRBD1. Germline lookup yields CDR1 SGHRS and CDR2 YFSETQ. Trimming cost V 4 bases and J 0 bases; bases outside gene matches: 3. The CDR3 runs 14 residues. The CDR3 is CASSLQGMNTEAFF. The CDR3 DNA sequence: TGCGCCAGCAGCCTACAGGGGATGAACACTGAAGCTTTCTTT. Full variable domain (remainder filled in from reference TRBV5-1 and TRBJ1-1): KAGVTQTPRYLIKTRGQQVTLSCSPISGHRSVSWYQQTPGQGLQFLFEYFSETQRNKGNFPGRFSGRQFSNSRSEMNVSTLELGDSALYLCASSLQGMNTEAFFGQGTRLTVV.

This clone was counted a single time. The genes are TRBV14 and TRBJ2-5, with 8 bases aligning to TRBD2. Germline-derived CDR1 and CDR2 are SGHDN and FVKESK. This CDR3 region has 16 residues. Trimming removed 0 bases from V and 2 bases from J; junction bases left unmatched: 5. The CDR3 protein is CASSQDPSGWQETQYF. The CDR3 DNA sequence: TGTGCCAGCAGCCAAGATCCTAGCGGGTGGCAAGAGACCCAGTACTTC.

The chain employs TRBV29-1 and TRBJ1-2, with 10 bases that match TRBD1. Germline values: CDR1 SQVTM, CDR2 ANQGSEA. The J segment lost 6 bases and the V segment lost 3 bases, leaving 10 bases of the junction unmatched. This CDR3 comprises 15 residues. The CDR3 sequence: CSVEGGPGQGNGYTF. In nucleotides, the CDR3 is TGCAGCGTTGAGGGGGGGCCGGGACAGGGGAATGGCTACACCTTC.

The rearrangement joins TRBV6-1 to TRBJ1-2; possibly TRBD1 for D (6 bases). Germline assignment: CDR1 MNHNS and CDR2 SASEGT. The V end lost 2 bases, the J end lost 7 bases, and 8 bases lay between the germline ends. CDR3 length: 12 residues. In nucleotides, the CDR3 is TGTGCCAGCAGTGAAACAGGGTTTGGCTACACCTTC. Protein sequence: CASSETGFGYTF.

The CDR3 sequence: CAWSQGQGSWYSNQPQHF. The CDR3 coding sequence is TGTGCCTGGAGTCAAGGACAGGGCTCTTGGTATAGCAATCAGCCCCAGCATTTT. This sequence joins TRBV30 and TRBJ1-5; 8 bases line up with TRBD1. The CDR3 is made up of 18 amino acids. Trimming took 2 bases from V and 0 from J; bases not matched to a gene: 12. Germline loops: CDR1 GTSNPN, CDR2 SVGIG (reference sequence).

This chain links TRBV7-2 with TRBJ1-1, with TRBD1 as a possible D gene (6 bases). Per germline, CDR1 SGHTA and CDR2 FQGNSA. This CDR3 comprises 13 residues. The V end was cut by 5 bases, the J end by 5 bases, with 12 bases between. The CDR3 coding sequence is TGTGCCAGCAGCCCGGACAGAAGGACTGAAGCTTTCTTT. Translated: CASSPDRRTEAFF.